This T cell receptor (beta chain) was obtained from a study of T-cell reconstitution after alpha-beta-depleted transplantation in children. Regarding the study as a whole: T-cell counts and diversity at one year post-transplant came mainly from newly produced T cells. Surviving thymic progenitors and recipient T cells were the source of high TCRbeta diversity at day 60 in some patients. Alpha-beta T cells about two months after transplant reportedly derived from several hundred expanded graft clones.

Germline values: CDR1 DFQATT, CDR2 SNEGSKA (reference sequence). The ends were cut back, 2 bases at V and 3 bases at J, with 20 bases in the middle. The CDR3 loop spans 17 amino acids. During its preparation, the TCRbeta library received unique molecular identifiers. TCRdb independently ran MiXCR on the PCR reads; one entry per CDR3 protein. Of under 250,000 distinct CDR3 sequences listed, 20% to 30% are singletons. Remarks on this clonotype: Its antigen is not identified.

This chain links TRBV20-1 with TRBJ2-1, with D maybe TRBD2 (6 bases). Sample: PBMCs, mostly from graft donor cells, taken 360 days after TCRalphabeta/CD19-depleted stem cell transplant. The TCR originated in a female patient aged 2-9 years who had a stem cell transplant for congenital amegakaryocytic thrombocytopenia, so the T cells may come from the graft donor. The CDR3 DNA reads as TGCAGTGCTAGACTCCCCAGGGCTAGGAGGGTCTACAATGAGCAGTTCTTC. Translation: CSARLPRARRVYNEQFF.